The 18 T cell receptor beta chains given below trace back to one sample, sequenced in a study of Ad26.COV2.S vaccination and SARS-CoV-2 variants. Indicated treatment: some 20 received Ad26.COV2.S at low or high dose, single or two shots; about 5 received placebo; per-sample allocation not given. Sample collection was performed on day 63 after the first vaccine or placebo injection. Profiling relied on immunoSEQ multiplex PCR, and the TCRdb table lists in-frame clones only, not all of them. The sample lists 440,000 or so clones; roughly 91% were seen once. Sample: peripheral blood, taken in a trial of Ad26.COV2.S vaccine versus placebo. All receptors derive from a person aged 18-65 years who received the Ad26.COV2.S COVID-19 vaccine or a placebo.

The chain has TRBV7-9 and TRBJ2-1; the D gene is possibly TRBD1 (5 bases). Per germline, CDR1 SEHNR and CDR2 FQNEAQ (reference sequence). Between the trimmed V and J ends, which lost 5 bases and 7 bases, there was a span of 18 bases. The CDR3 covers 15 residues. In DNA, the CDR3 is TGTGCCAGCAGCCCAAAACCCCCCCGACAGAATGAGCAGTTCTTC. It encodes CASSPKPPRQNEQFF.

The chain employs TRBV7-3 and TRBJ1-1; D remains unclear. Germline V CDR1 and CDR2: SGHTA, FQGTGA. V lost 1 base and J 2 bases, leaving 5 bases between the germline ends. The CDR3 spans 13 residues. CDR3 protein: CASSLMVNTEAFF. The CDR3 DNA sequence: TGTGCCAGCAGCTTAATGGTCAACACTGAAGCTTTCTTT.

V usage is TRBV9 and J usage is TRBJ1-2; 9 bases fit TRBD1. This CDR3 spans 15 amino acids. Germline V gives CDR1 SGDLS, CDR2 YYNGEE. Trimming cost V 2 bases and J 5 bases; bases outside gene matches: 7. This CDR3 reads CASSVGQGSGYGYTF. The DNA for the CDR3 is TGTGCCAGCAGCGTCGGACAGGGGTCGGGTTATGGCTACACCTTC.

The chain links TRBV7-3 to TRBJ2-2, with unresolved D. There are 13 residues in the CDR3. Deletions cut 1 base from V and 3 bases from J, with 3 bases between. Germline CDR1 SGHTA, CDR2 FQGTGA. Here the CDR3 DNA reads TGTGCCAGCAGCTTAATGGACACCGGGGAGCTGTTTTTT. Its protein is CASSLMDTGELFF.

This chain joins TRBV19 and TRBJ2-4, with 7 bases fitting TRBD2. V shed 5 bases and J 1 base; nucleotides not matched to a gene: 23. The CDR3 totals 21 residues. Germline V gene sequence: CDR1 LNHDA, CDR2 SQIVND (reference sequence). The CDR3 spells CASSPRFAGVPGSGAKNIQYF. The CDR3 DNA reads TGTGCCAGTAGTCCGAGATTCGCGGGAGTACCGGGCTCGGGGGCCAAAAACATTCAGTACTTC. Together with reference TRBV19 and TRBJ2-4, the CDR3 gives the full variable domain: DGGITQSPKYLFRKEGQNVTLSCEQNLNHDAMYWYRQDPGQGLRLIYYSQIVNDFQKGDIAEGYSVSREKKESFPLTVTSAQKNPTAFYLCASSPRFAGVPGSGAKNIQYFGAGTRLSVL.

CDR3 protein: CASSRSGLAGRDEQFF. The CDR3 nucleotides are TGTGCCAGCAGCCGCTCGGGACTAGCGGGACGGGATGAGCAGTTCTTC. This chain links TRBV5-4 with TRBJ2-1, with TRBD2 identical over 13 bases. This CDR3 has 16 amino acids. Germline-derived CDR1 and CDR2 are SGHNT and YYREEE (reference sequence). V lost 4 bases and J lost 8; bases outside the gene matches: 9.

The chain's CDR3 is CASSERGTGANEQFF. CDR3 DNA sequence: TGTGCCAGCAGTGAAAGGGGGACAGGAGCCAATGAGCAGTTCTTC. The chain couples TRBV2 to TRBJ2-1; TRBD1 matches 8 bases. Germline CDR1 SNHLY, CDR2 FYNNEI. The CDR3 totals 15 residues. J gave up 6 bases and V 2 bases, and 6 bases lay outside the gene matches.

V usage is TRBV14 and J usage is TRBJ1-2; D may be TRBD1 (5 bases). Germline V gives CDR1 SGHDN, CDR2 FVKESK. Trimming took 9 bases from V and 4 from J, leaving 30 bases between them. This CDR3 contains 18 residues. CDR3 in amino acids: CARGLICRQLTIFYGYTF. The CDR3 nucleotides are TGTGCCAGAGGTCTCATATGTCGACAGCTTACGATTTTCTATGGCTACACCTTC.

V is TRBV5-1 and J is TRBJ2-2; no clear D. The V end lost 0 bases, the J end lost 0 bases, and 6 bases lay between the germline ends. The germline V gene has CDR1 SGHRS and CDR2 YFSETQ. CDR3 length equals 15 residues. DNA of the CDR3: TGCGCCAGCAGCTTGGACCCTACGAACACCGGGGAGCTGTTTTTT. Amino acid sequence: CASSLDPTNTGELFF.

The V gene is TRBV10-3, the J gene TRBJ1-1; no definite D call. This CDR3 is 14 amino acids long. V lost 2 bases and J 2 bases, leaving 9 bases between the germline ends. CDR1 ENHRY and CDR2 SYGVKD come from the germline V gene. CDR3 loop: CAISEGTINTEAFF. The CDR3 DNA is TGTGCCATCAGTGAGGGCACAATCAACACTGAAGCTTTCTTT.

The chain employs TRBV15 and TRBJ1-1, with no clear D. Germline V gene data show CDR1 as LNHNV and CDR2 as YYDKDF (reference sequence). There are 13 residues in the CDR3. The V end was cut by 1 base, the J end by 1 base, with 4 bases between. DNA for the CDR3: TGTGCCACCAGCAGAGGGGGGAACACTGAAGCTTTCTTT. Translated: CATSRGGNTEAFF.

The chain has TRBV6-1 and TRBJ2-1; perhaps TRBD2 as D (6 bases). The V end lost 2 bases, the J end lost 12 bases, and 8 bases lay between the germline ends. Germline CDR1 MNHNS, CDR2 SASEGT. This CDR3 region has 11 residues. CDR3 sequence: CASSELATQFF. CDR3 DNA sequence: TGTGCCAGCAGTGAACTAGCGACGCAGTTCTTC.

The CDR3 is CASSPGSGIEQFF. The CDR3 coding sequence is TGTGCCAGCAGCCCCGGAAGTGGTATTGAGCAGTTCTTC. The genes are TRBV11-2 and TRBJ2-1, with no clear D. This CDR3 is 13 amino acids long. Trimming took off 5 bases at V and 9 bases at J, with 14 bases between the two ends. Per the germline V gene, CDR1 is SGHAT and CDR2 is FQNNGV.

V usage is TRBV7-2 and J usage is TRBJ1-1, with D possibly matching TRBD1 (5 bases). V was cut by 2 bases and J by 4 bases, with 17 bases left in between. Germline V CDR1 and CDR2: SGHTA, FQGNSA. The CDR3 spans 16 residues. The chain's CDR3 is CASSLRGKEGITEAFF. In DNA, the CDR3 is TGTGCCAGCAGCTTAAGAGGAAAGGAGGGGATCACTGAAGCTTTCTTT.

This clone was recorded once. The chain links TRBV7-8 to TRBJ1-5; no clear D gene. The V end was cut by 4 bases, the J end by 4 bases, with 11 bases between. The V gene's germline CDR1 is SGHVS and CDR2 FQNEAQ. The CDR3 spans 14 residues. The CDR3 region has the DNA TGTGCCAGCAGCTCAAGAAGAGGTAATCAGCCCCAGCATTTT. This translates into CASSSRRGNQPQHF.

This clone was seen more than once but under ten times. The V call is TRBV19, the J call TRBJ1-5; TRBD1 aligns across 7 bases. Trimming cost V 3 bases and J 3 bases; bases outside gene matches: 2. Germline V gene data show CDR1 as LNHDA and CDR2 as SQIVND (reference sequence). This CDR3 has 14 amino acids. In DNA, the CDR3 is TGTGCCAGTAGTATGGGACAGTCCAATCAGCCCCAGCATTTT. Its protein product is CASSMGQSNQPQHF.

The rearrangement joins TRBV5-1 to TRBJ2-7; 7 nucleotides agree with TRBD2. With V trimmed by 3 bases and J by 2 bases, 2 bases remained unmatched. The CDR3 extends over 13 amino acids. Germline V gene lookup returns CDR1 SGHRS and CDR2 YFSETQ. The CDR3: CASSWGRAYEQYF. In DNA form, the CDR3 reads TGCGCCAGCAGCTGGGGGAGGGCCTACGAGCAGTACTTC.

This chain uses TRBV7-2 with TRBJ2-2; 15 nucleotides align to TRBD2. V dropped 3 bases and J dropped 6; count of bases not matched to a gene: 11. The CDR3 has 19 residues. Germline V gene lookup returns CDR1 SGHTA and CDR2 FQGNSA. The CDR3 DNA follows: TGTGCCAGCAGCTTTATATCCGGGACTAGCGGGAGGAATGCCGGGGAGCTGTTTTTT. This translates into CASSFISGTSGRNAGELFF.